A selection of T cell receptor beta chains follows, all from one sample in a study of blood T cells in healthy people across ages. MiXCR, applied by TCRdb to the 5' RACE reads, yields one record per CDR3 protein. Found here are roughly 700,000 distinct CDR3 sequences, about 52% of them singletons; the top ten hold roughly a third. The sequencing sample was made of blood. All receptors come from a woman aged 55-69 years in good health. Each CDR3 is given with its conserved first and last residue. The order of the fields is V gene, clone size, D gene, J gene, CDR3 DNA, CDR3 protein. D genes are given only for firm matches. The size of a clone is reported for some rows only, either as once, few or many, or as a class for expanded clones.

>TRBV7-2|.|.|TRBJ2-3
TGTGCCAGCAGCCCTCCGGGCCGGACAGATACGCAGTATTTT
CASSPPGRTDTQYF
>TRBV20-1|.|TRBD2|TRBJ2-1
TGCAGTGCTAGACTACTAGCGGGCAATGAGCAGTTCTTC
CSARLLAGNEQFF
>TRBV12-3/TRBV12-4|.|TRBD1|TRBJ2-7
TGTGCCAGCAGTACCACAGGGGGGTCCTACGAGCAGTACTTC
CASSTTGGSYEQYF
>TRBV27|.|.|TRBJ1-4
TGTGCCAGCAGCTTGAGGGCTCCAACTAATGAAAAACTGTTTTTT
CASSLRAPTNEKLFF
>TRBV10-3|.|.|TRBJ2-7
TGTGCCATCAGTGAGAGGGACGAGCAGTACTTC
CAISERDEQYF
>TRBV7-2|.|.|TRBJ1-1
TGTGCCAGCCGCCAGGCCACTGAAGCTTTCTTT
CASRQATEAFF
>TRBV6-2/TRBV6-3|.|TRBD1|TRBJ2-2
TGTGCCAGCAGAAAGACAGGGGGCGCTGGGGAGCTGTTTTTT
CASRKTGGAGELFF
>TRBV28|few|.|TRBJ2-7
TGTGCCACTCGACGGAGCTCCTACGAGCAGTACTTC
CATRRSSYEQYF
>TRBV7-2|.|TRBD2|TRBJ2-5
TGTGCCAGCAGCTTGGGACTAGTTGGAGAGACCCAGTACTTC
CASSLGLVGETQYF
>TRBV29-1|.|.|TRBJ2-1
TGCGGCAGTCGGGACTTCAGCAATGAGCAGTTCTTC
CGSRDFSNEQFF
>TRBV29-1|.|.|TRBJ2-7
TGCAGCGTCCAATTCTCCTACGAGCAGTACTTC
CSVQFSYEQYF
>TRBV29-1|.|TRBD1|TRBJ1-1
TGCAGCGTTGATTGGACAGGCGGGGTTTCGAACACTGAAGCTTTCTTT
CSVDWTGGVSNTEAFF
>TRBV11-1|.|TRBD2|TRBJ2-5
TGTGCCAGCAGCTTAGAGATCAGACTAGCGGGAGGGCCTGAATTAGAAGAGACCCAGTACTTC
CASSLEIRLAGGPELEETQYF
>TRBV7-3|.|TRBD2|TRBJ2-3
TGTGCCAGCAGCTTAACAGGTGGGGCGGGAGGAGGCACAGATACGCAGTATTTT
CASSLTGGAGGGTDTQYF
>TRBV7-6|.|.|TRBJ2-7
TGTGCCAGCAGCTTAGTCCAGGCTAGCGCCTACTACGAGCAGTACTTC
CASSLVQASAYYEQYF
>TRBV7-8|few|TRBD1|TRBJ2-3
TGTGCCAGCAGCTCGGGACAGGGGGCACCTACGCAGTATTTT
CASSSGQGAPTQYF
>TRBV7-8|.|TRBD2|TRBJ2-1
TGTGCCAGCAGCTTAGCGAGGACTAGCCAATACAATGAGCAGTTCTTC
CASSLARTSQYNEQFF
>TRBV7-2|.|.|TRBJ1-5
TGTGCCAGCAGCTTCAAGGGGGGGAATCAGCCCCAGCATTTT
CASSFKGGNQPQHF
>TRBV20-1|.|.|TRBJ1-2
TGCAGTGCCCGGGAGGGGGGAGGAGGCTACACCTTC
CSAREGGGGYTF
>TRBV7-9|.|.|TRBJ1-4
TGTGCCAGCAGCTGGTCACAGGGAGGTGATGAAAAACTGTTTTTT
CASSWSQGGDEKLFF
>TRBV20-1|.|.|TRBJ1-5
TGCAGTCCACAAAGGGGCCTACTATACAATCAGCCCCAGCATTTT
CSPQRGLLYNQPQHF
>TRBV14|.|TRBD1|TRBJ2-3
TGTGCCAGCAGCCAAGTTCCAGGGGGCGCGGGTGATACGCAGTATTTT
CASSQVPGGAGDTQYF
>TRBV20-1|few|TRBD2|TRBJ2-7
TGCAGTGCTAATAGCGGGGGTTCCTACGAGCAGTACTTC
CSANSGGSYEQYF
>TRBV12-3/TRBV12-4|.|.|TRBJ2-6
TGTGCCAGCAGTAATACTAGGAGGATTGGGGCCAACGTCCTGACTTTC
CASSNTRRIGANVLTF
>TRBV6-2/TRBV6-3|few|TRBD1|TRBJ1-5
TGTGCCAGCAGTTACGGACAGGTGGACAATCAGCCCCAGCATTTT
CASSYGQVDNQPQHF
>TRBV7-2|.|.|TRBJ1-5
TGTGCCAGCAGCTTAGACGCAGGCTTGAATCAGCCCCAGCATTTT
CASSLDAGLNQPQHF
>TRBV2|.|.|TRBJ2-1
TGTGCCAGCAAACAGATAGCCAATGAGCAGTTCTTC
CASKQIANEQFF
>TRBV20-1|.|TRBD2|TRBJ2-5
TGCAGTGCTAGACAACCGGGACTAGCGGGAGTAGGTCAAGAGACCCAGTACTTC
CSARQPGLAGVGQETQYF
>TRBV7-8|.|TRBD2|TRBJ2-5
TGTGCCTGCAGCTTAGACGGGAGGGCCTACGAGACCCAGTACTTC
CACSLDGRAYETQYF
>TRBV20-1|.|TRBD1|TRBJ2-5
TGCAGTGCTGCGGACAGGGGGAAAAGGGAGACCCAGTACTTC
CSAADRGKRETQYF
>TRBV7-2|many|.|TRBJ2-7
TGTGCCAGCAGTACCCTAGATTGCGAGCAGTACTTC
CASSTLDCEQYF
>TRBV20-1|.|.|TRBJ1-1
TGCAGTGCTAGAGAGCCAGCGAACACTGAAGCTTTCTTT
CSAREPANTEAFF
>TRBV5-1|few|TRBD2|TRBJ2-1
TGCGCCAGCAGCCCCTCCGGGACTAGCGGGTACAATGAGCAGTTCTTC
CASSPSGTSGYNEQFF
>TRBV28|.|.|TRBJ1-2
TGTGCCAGCAGTTTTCAAGGGCGGGACTATGGCTACACCTTC
CASSFQGRDYGYTF
>TRBV4-3|.|.|TRBJ1-1
TGCGCCAGTAGCCAAGACGCAGGAATGAACACTGAAGCTTTCTTT
CASSQDAGMNTEAFF
>TRBV20-1|.|.|TRBJ2-1
TGCAGTGCCATCCCCCTCGGGGCCTCGAACTTCAATGAGCAGTTCTTC
CSAIPLGASNFNEQFF
>TRBV15|many|.|TRBJ2-7
TGTGCCACCAGCAGAGATCACTACGAGCAGTACTTC
CATSRDHYEQYF
>TRBV12-3/TRBV12-4|.|TRBD1|TRBJ2-7
TGTGCCAGCAGCGGGGACAGGGGCTACCACGAGCAGTACTTC
CASSGDRGYHEQYF
>TRBV24-1|once|TRBD2|TRBJ2-1
TGTGCCACCAGTGATTCCCTTATACTAGCGGGAGACGATGAGCAGTTCTTC
CATSDSLILAGDDEQFF
>TRBV7-9|.|.|TRBJ2-6
TGTGCCAGCAGGACTTCGGGGAGTGGGGCCAACGTCCTGACTTTC
CASRTSGSGANVLTF
>TRBV4-3|few|TRBD2|TRBJ2-1
TGCGCCAGCAGCCAAGACGGTCTGCCTAGCGGGAGTTATGAGCAGTTCTTC
CASSQDGLPSGSYEQFF
>TRBV11-2|.|TRBD2|TRBJ2-7
TGTGCCAGCAGCTCAAGCGGGAGGACAGGAGAGCAGTACTTC
CASSSSGRTGEQYF
>TRBV7-2|.|.|TRBJ2-7
TGTGCCAGCAGCCACCGGGGTTTAAGGGACAATGAGCAGTACTTC
CASSHRGLRDNEQYF
>TRBV7-2|once|.|TRBJ1-1
TGTGCCAGCGAGAGAGATTGGTGGAACACTGAAGCTTTCTTT
CASERDWWNTEAFF
>TRBV4-2|.|TRBD2|TRBJ2-7
TGTGCCAGCAGCCAAGAGTGGGAAGCGGGAGGCGAGCAGTACTTC
CASSQEWEAGGEQYF
>TRBV15|.|TRBD2|TRBJ2-7
TGTGCCACCAGCAGAGAGCGGGAGGGACTATACGAGCAGTACTTC
CATSREREGLYEQYF
>TRBV20-1|.|.|TRBJ1-2
TGCAGTGCTCCAACCAGACAGAGCACCTATGGCTACACCTTC
CSAPTRQSTYGYTF
>TRBV7-2|.|.|TRBJ2-1
TGTGCCAGCATCCTGATCGGGGCTAATCACAATGAGCAGTTCTTC
CASILIGANHNEQFF
>TRBV27|.|TRBD2|TRBJ2-7
TGTGCCAGCACCCCCGGACTAGCGGTCTACGAGCAGTACTTC
CASTPGLAVYEQYF
>TRBV20-1|.|.|TRBJ1-1
TGCAGTGCAATCTGGACAGCCGAAACTGAAGCTTTCTTT
CSAIWTAETEAFF